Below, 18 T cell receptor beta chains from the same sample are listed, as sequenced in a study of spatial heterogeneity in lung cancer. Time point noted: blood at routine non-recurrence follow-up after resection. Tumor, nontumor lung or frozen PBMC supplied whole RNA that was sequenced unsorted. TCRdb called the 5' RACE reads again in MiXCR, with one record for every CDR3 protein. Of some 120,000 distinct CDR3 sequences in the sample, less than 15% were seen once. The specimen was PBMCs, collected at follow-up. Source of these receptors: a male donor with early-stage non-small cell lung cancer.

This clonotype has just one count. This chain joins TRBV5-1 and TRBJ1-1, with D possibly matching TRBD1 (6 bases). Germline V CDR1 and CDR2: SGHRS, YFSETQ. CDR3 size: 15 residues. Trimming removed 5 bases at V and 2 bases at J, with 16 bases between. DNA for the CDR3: TGCGCCAGCAGAACCGGGACACTTAGAAACACTGAAGCTTTCTTT. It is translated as CASRTGTLRNTEAFF.

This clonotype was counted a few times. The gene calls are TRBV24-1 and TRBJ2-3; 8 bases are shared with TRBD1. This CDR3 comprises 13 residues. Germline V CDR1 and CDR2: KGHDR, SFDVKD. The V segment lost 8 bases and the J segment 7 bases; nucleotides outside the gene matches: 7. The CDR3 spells CATKGQGENTQYF. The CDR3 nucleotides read TGTGCCACCAAAGGACAGGGTGAAAATACGCAGTATTTT.

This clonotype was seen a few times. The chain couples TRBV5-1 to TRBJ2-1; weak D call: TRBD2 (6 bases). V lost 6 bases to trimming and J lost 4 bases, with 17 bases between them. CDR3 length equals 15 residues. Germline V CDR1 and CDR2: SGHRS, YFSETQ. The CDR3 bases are TGCGCCAGCACGCTAACCGGGACTTCTTACAATGAGCAGTTCTTC. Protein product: CASTLTGTSYNEQFF. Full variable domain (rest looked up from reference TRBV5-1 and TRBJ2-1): KAGVTQTPRYLIKTRGQQVTLSCSPISGHRSVSWYQQTPGQGLQFLFEYFSETQRNKGNFPGRFSGRQFSNSRSEMNVSTLELGDSALYLCASTLTGTSYNEQFFGPGTRLTVL.

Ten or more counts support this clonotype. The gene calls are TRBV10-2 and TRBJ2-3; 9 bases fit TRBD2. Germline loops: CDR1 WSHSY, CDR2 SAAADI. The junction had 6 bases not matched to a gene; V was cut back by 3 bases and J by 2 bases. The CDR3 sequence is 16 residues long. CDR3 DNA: TGCGCCAGCAGTGAAGTTAGCGGGGGATCCACAGATACGCAGTATTTT. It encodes CASSEVSGGSTDTQYF.

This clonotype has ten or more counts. DNA for the CDR3: TGCAGTGCTAGAACGGGACTCTCCTACGAGCAGTACTTC. Its translation: CSARTGLSYEQYF. The V call is TRBV20-1, the J call TRBJ2-7; D may be TRBD2 (6 bases). The CDR3 runs to 13 residues. V was clipped by 2 bases and J by 0 bases, with 8 bases between them. Germline V gene data show CDR1 as DFQATT and CDR2 as SNEGSKA (reference sequence).

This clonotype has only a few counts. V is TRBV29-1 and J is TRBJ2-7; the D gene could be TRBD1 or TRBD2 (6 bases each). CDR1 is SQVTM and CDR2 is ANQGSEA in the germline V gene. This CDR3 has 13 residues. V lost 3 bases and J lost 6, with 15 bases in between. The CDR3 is CSVDLLGGGEQYF. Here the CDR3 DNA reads TGCAGCGTTGACCTGCTAGGGGGAGGCGAGCAGTACTTC.

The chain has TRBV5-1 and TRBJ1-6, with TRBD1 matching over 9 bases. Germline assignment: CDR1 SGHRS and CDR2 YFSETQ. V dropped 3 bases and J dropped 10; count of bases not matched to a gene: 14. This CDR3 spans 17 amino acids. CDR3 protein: CASSSQRPGQGGSPLHF. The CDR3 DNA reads TGCGCCAGCAGCTCACAACGCCCGGGACAGGGAGGATCACCCCTCCACTTT.

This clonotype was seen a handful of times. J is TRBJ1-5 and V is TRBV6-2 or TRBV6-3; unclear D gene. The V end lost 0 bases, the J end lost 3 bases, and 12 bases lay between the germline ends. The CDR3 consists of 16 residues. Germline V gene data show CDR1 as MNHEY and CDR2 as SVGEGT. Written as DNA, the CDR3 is TGTGCCAGCAGTTACTCGCCAGAGGTTGCCAATCAGCCCCAGCATTTT. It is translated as CASSYSPEVANQPQHF.

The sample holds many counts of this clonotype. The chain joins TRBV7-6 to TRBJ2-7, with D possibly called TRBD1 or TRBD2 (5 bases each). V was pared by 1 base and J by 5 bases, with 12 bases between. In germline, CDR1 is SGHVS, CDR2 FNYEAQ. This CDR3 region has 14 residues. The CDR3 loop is CASSLGGVQNEQYF. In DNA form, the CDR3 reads TGTGCCAGCAGCTTAGGAGGGGTTCAGAACGAGCAGTACTTC.

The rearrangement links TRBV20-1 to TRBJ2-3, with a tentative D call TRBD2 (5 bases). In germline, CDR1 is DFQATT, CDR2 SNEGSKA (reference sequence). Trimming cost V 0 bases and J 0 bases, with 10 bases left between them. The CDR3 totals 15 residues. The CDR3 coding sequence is TGCAGTGCTAGAGATCATCGGGGAAGCACAGATACGCAGTATTTT. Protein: CSARDHRGSTDTQYF.

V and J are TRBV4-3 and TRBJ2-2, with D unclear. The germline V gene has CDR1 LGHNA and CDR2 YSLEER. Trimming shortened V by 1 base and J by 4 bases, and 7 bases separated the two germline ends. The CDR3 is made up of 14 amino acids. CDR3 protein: CASSQVLSTGELFF. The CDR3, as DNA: TGCGCCAGCAGCCAAGTTCTATCCACCGGGGAGCTGTTTTTT.

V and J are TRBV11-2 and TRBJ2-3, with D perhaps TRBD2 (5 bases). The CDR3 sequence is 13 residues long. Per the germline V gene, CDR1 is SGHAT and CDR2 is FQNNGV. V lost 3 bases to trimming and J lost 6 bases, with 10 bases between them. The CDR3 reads CASSFGERDTQYF. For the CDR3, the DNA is TGTGCCAGCAGCTTTGGAGAGCGGGATACGCAGTATTTT.

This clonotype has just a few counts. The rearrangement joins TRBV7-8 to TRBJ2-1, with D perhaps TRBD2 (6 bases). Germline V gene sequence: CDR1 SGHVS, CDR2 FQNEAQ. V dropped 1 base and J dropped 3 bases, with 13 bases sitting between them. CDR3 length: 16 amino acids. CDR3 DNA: TGTGCCAGCAGCTTAGTAGCCCAGGGAGGCTACAATGAGCAGTTCTTC. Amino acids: CASSLVAQGGYNEQFF.

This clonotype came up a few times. This chain's CDR3 is CSGVMGQGNQPQHF. The CDR3 nucleotides read TGCAGTGGGGTAATGGGACAGGGGAATCAGCCCCAGCATTTT. The rearrangement links TRBV20-1 to TRBJ1-5, with 10 bases aligning to TRBD1. V shed 7 bases, J shed 4 bases, and the junction held 7 bases outside the gene matches. Germline CDR1 and CDR2: DFQATT and SNEGSKA (reference sequence). The CDR3 has 14 residues.

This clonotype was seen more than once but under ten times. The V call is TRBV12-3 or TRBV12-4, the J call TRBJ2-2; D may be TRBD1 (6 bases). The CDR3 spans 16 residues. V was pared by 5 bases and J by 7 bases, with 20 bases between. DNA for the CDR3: TGTGCCAGCAGTCTCAGGGGAACCACCGGTGGCGGGGAGCTGTTTTTT. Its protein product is CASSLRGTTGGGELFF.

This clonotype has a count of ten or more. The CDR3 bases are TGTGCCAGCAGTTTGAGAGTGGGGCGGGAGCAGTACTTC. As protein: CASSLRVGREQYF. The chain employs TRBV6-5 and TRBJ2-7; D might be TRBD1 (5 bases). This CDR3 region has 13 residues. With 4 bases removed from V and 7 bases from J, the gap between germline ends came to 14 bases. CDR1 is MNHEY and CDR2 is SVGAGI in the germline V gene.

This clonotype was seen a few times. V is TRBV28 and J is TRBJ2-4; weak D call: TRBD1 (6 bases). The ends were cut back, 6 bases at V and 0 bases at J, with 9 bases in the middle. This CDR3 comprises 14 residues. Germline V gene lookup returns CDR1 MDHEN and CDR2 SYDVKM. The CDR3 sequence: CASSLQGAKNIQYF. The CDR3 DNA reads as TGTGCCAGCAGCCTACAGGGAGCCAAAAACATTCAGTACTTC.

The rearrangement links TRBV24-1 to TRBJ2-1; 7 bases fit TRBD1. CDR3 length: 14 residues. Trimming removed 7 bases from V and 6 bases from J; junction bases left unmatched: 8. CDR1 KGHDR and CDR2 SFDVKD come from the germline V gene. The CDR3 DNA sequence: TGTGCCACCAGCTTAACAGGGGTTTCCAATGAGCAGTTCTTC. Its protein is CATSLTGVSNEQFF.